The 24 T cell receptor beta chains given below trace back to one sample, sequenced in a study of T-cell reconstitution after alpha-beta-depleted transplantation in children. Preparation of the TCRbeta library used unique molecular identifiers. In TCRdb, the PCR reads were re-called with MiXCR into one record per CDR3 protein. The data contain about 540,000 distinct CDR3 sequences, approximately 20% of them singletons. The sequenced sample was PBMCs from the stem cell graft donor, obtained from the stem cell graft. Source of these receptors: a human donor who donated a stem cell graft to a child with acute lymphoblastic leukemia.

The V call is TRBV13, the J call TRBJ2-7; TRBD2 matches at 9 bases. This CDR3 region has 15 residues. V lost 5 bases to trimming and J lost 4 bases; unmatched junction nucleotides: 9. Germline V gene sequence: CDR1 PRHDT, CDR2 FYEKMQ (reference sequence). CDR3 in DNA: TGTGCCAGCAGCGCCTCTGCTAGCGGGATGTACGAGCAGTACTTC. Translated: CASSASASGMYEQYF.

In this sample, this clonotype turned up a few times. The rearrangement links TRBV29-1 to TRBJ2-1, with 7 bases fitting TRBD2. Germline V lookup: CDR1 SQVTM, CDR2 ANQGSEA. The CDR3 contains 16 residues. Germline trimming cut 1 base from V and 4 bases from J; bases unmatched to any gene: 10. DNA for the CDR3: TGCAGCGTTGAAGGAGGAGCTAGCGGCCGATACAATGAGCAGTTCTTC. Amino acids: CSVEGGASGRYNEQFF.

This clonotype was seen more than once but under ten times. The chain is built from TRBV15 and TRBJ2-4, with 7 bases fitting TRBD2. The CDR3 has 18 amino acids. Trimming at V came to 4 bases and at J to 0 bases, leaving 12 bases not matched to a gene. Germline values: CDR1 LNHNV, CDR2 YYDKDF (reference sequence). The CDR3 DNA is TGTGCCACCAGCACCCCAAGCGGGGCATACTTAGCCAAAAACATTCAGTACTTC. This translates into CATSTPSGAYLAKNIQYF.

J is TRBJ2-2 and V is TRBV12-3 or TRBV12-4; either TRBD1 or TRBD2 may fit D (5 bases each). CDR3 length equals 16 residues. Trimming cost V 2 bases and J 6 bases, with 16 bases left between them. DNA for the CDR3: TGTGCCAGCAGTTTAATCAGGGACCAAACTCCCGGGGAGCTGTTTTTT. Protein product: CASSLIRDQTPGELFF.

J is TRBJ2-7 and V is TRBV5-1, with TRBD1 as a possible D gene (5 bases). Germline loops: CDR1 SGHRS, CDR2 YFSETQ. This CDR3 is 15 amino acids long. The V gene lost 0 bases and the J gene lost 5 bases, with 15 bases spanning the gap. The CDR3 region is CASSLEGFSINEQYF. In nucleotides, the CDR3 is TGCGCCAGCAGCTTGGAGGGGTTTTCTATTAACGAGCAGTACTTC.

This chain connects TRBV9 to TRBJ2-1; 8 bases map to TRBD2. Per the germline V gene, CDR1 is SGDLS and CDR2 is YYNGEE. The V segment lost 6 bases and the J segment 5 bases; nucleotides outside the gene matches: 4. The CDR3 covers 13 residues. In DNA, the CDR3 is TGTGCCAGCAAAAGCGGGAGCAACAATGAGCAGTTCTTC. Protein: CASKSGSNNEQFF.

This clonotype was recorded a few times. V usage is TRBV5-1 and J usage is TRBJ2-3, with a tentative D call TRBD1 (5 bases). Germline V gene data show CDR1 as SGHRS and CDR2 as YFSETQ. V lost 2 bases and J 5 bases, leaving 24 bases between the germline ends. The CDR3 contains 18 residues. CDR3 residues: CASSFGDAAGWQGDTQYF. Written as DNA, the CDR3 is TGCGCCAGCAGCTTTGGGGATGCGGCAGGGTGGCAAGGAGATACGCAGTATTTT. Drawing the rest from reference TRBV5-1 and TRBJ2-3, the complete variable domain is KAGVTQTPRYLIKTRGQQVTLSCSPISGHRSVSWYQQTPGQGLQFLFEYFSETQRNKGNFPGRFSGRQFSNSRSEMNVSTLELGDSALYLCASSFGDAAGWQGDTQYFGPGTRLTVL.

The chain couples TRBV29-1 to TRBJ2-3; possible D gene TRBD1, 5 bases. V shed 7 bases and J shed 6 bases, with 17 bases lying between them. The CDR3 has 13 residues. Germline CDR1 is SQVTM and CDR2 is ANQGSEA. The CDR3, as DNA: TGCAGCGCACCCGTAGGGGTCAAGGATACGCAGTATTTT. Protein sequence: CSAPVGVKDTQYF.

This clonotype showed up just a few times. J is TRBJ2-1 and V is TRBV10-3, with 9 bases identical to TRBD2. Germline-derived CDR1 and CDR2 are ENHRY and SYGVKD. This CDR3 region has 13 residues. The junction had 1 base not matched to a gene; V was cut back by 6 bases and J by 4 bases. The CDR3 DNA reads TGTGCCATCAGGGGACTAGCTTACAATGAGCAGTTCTTC. Its protein is CAIRGLAYNEQFF.

V is TRBV29-1 and J is TRBJ1-6; D gene unclear. There are 10 residues in the CDR3. V lost 7 bases and J lost 8, with 6 bases in between. Germline V gives CDR1 SQVTM, CDR2 ANQGSEA. CDR3 sequence reads: CSARDSPLHF. Written as DNA, the CDR3 is TGCAGCGCACGAGATTCACCCCTCCACTTT. The full variable domain, completed using reference TRBV29-1 and TRBJ1-6, is SAVISQKPSRDICQRGTSLTIQCQVDSQVTMMFWYRQQPGQSLTLIATANQGSEATYESGFVIDKFPISRPNLTFSTLTVSNMSPEDSSIYLCSARDSPLHFGNGTRLTVT.

This clonotype has a handful of counts. The J gene is TRBJ1-5, the V gene TRBV7-3; D uncertain. This CDR3 comprises 15 residues. Trimming stripped 5 bases from V and 1 base from J, with 12 bases between. From germline, CDR1 is SGHTA and CDR2 FQGTGA. The DNA for the CDR3 is TGTGCCAGCAGCCGCCCGGTTCGAAGCAATCAGCCCCAGCATTTT. It codes for CASSRPVRSNQPQHF.

The chain links TRBV27 to TRBJ1-1; the D gene is possibly TRBD1 (5 bases). The germline CDR1 and CDR2 sequences are MNHEY and SMNVEV (reference sequence). CDR3 length: 16 amino acids. V was pared by 6 bases and J by 2 bases, with 19 bases between. CDR3 sequence reads: CASRSSQGRANTEAFF. In nucleotides, the CDR3 is TGTGCCAGCAGGTCGTCCCAGGGCAGGGCAAACACTGAAGCTTTCTTT.

The J gene is TRBJ2-5, the V gene TRBV14, with 9 bases that match TRBD2. The germline V gene has CDR1 SGHDN and CDR2 FVKESK. V was clipped by 0 bases and J by 4 bases; unmatched bases: 12. This CDR3 contains 18 residues. This CDR3 is CASSQEIRLAGVIETQYF. The CDR3 coding sequence is TGTGCCAGCAGCCAAGAAATCCGCTTAGCGGGAGTGATAGAGACCCAGTACTTC.

This clonotype came up a few times. The chain employs TRBV6-1 and TRBJ1-5; TRBD1 aligns across 7 bases. The CDR3 runs 14 residues. J gave up 3 bases and V 8 bases, and 7 bases lay outside the gene matches. The germline CDR1 and CDR2 sequences are MNHNS and SASEGT. CDR3 residues: CASGSTGNNQPQHF. The DNA for the CDR3 is TGTGCCAGCGGCTCGACAGGGAACAATCAGCCCCAGCATTTT.

This clonotype has more than one count but fewer than ten. V usage is TRBV7-9 and J usage is TRBJ2-5; the D gene could be TRBD1 or TRBD2 (5 bases each). V lost 5 bases, J lost 1 base, and 8 bases lay in between. CDR1 and CDR2 (germline): SEHNR, FQNEAQ (reference sequence). There are 13 residues in the CDR3. CDR3 loop: CASSTGAQETQYF. CDR3 nucleotide sequence: TGTGCCAGCAGCACCGGGGCCCAAGAGACCCAGTACTTC.

This sequence joins TRBV12-3 or TRBV12-4 and TRBJ1-5; tentative D call: TRBD1 (6 bases). V shed 5 bases and J shed 7 bases, with 18 bases lying between them. The CDR3 is 15 amino acids. DNA of the CDR3: TGTGCCAGCAGTCCAGGGGACGGATCTAAACAGCCCCAGCATTTT. Protein sequence: CASSPGDGSKQPQHF.

Concerning this clonotype: This may be a read error, as it is one base from a much larger clone. The rearrangement links TRBV12-3 or TRBV12-4 to TRBJ2-5; D possibly corresponds to TRBD1 (6 bases). This CDR3 has 15 residues. V lost 6 bases, J lost 4 bases, and 18 bases lay in between. CDR3 in amino acids: CASSRSDRHRETQYF. For the CDR3, the DNA is TGTGCCAGCAGCCGGAGCGACAGGCACCGAGAGACCCAGTACTTC.

This clonotype was seen a few times. The chain is built from TRBV5-1 and TRBJ2-7; possible D gene TRBD1, 6 bases. V lost 0 bases and J 3 bases, leaving 13 bases between the germline ends. Germline V gives CDR1 SGHRS, CDR2 YFSETQ. This CDR3 has 15 residues. CDR3 loop: CASSLARGGIYEQYF. The CDR3 DNA is TGCGCCAGCAGCTTGGCCAGGGGTGGGATCTACGAGCAGTACTTC.

The chain employs TRBV12-3 or TRBV12-4 and TRBJ1-2; possible D gene TRBD1, 5 bases. Trimming cost V 8 bases and J 7 bases, with 17 bases left between them. The CDR3 has 13 residues. CDR3 in amino acids: CASLLRGRSGYTF. DNA of the CDR3: TGTGCCAGCCTACTCCGGGGACGGTCTGGCTACACCTTC.

This clonotype was recorded a few times. The rearrangement links TRBV20-1 to TRBJ2-7, with a tentative D call TRBD1 (6 bases). The germline V gene has CDR1 DFQATT and CDR2 SNEGSKA (reference sequence). The CDR3 runs 15 residues. V was shortened by 5 bases and J by 2 bases, with 19 bases between the two germline ends. As DNA, the CDR3 is TGCAGTGCTGAACCCCTCCGGGACAACACCTACGAGCAGTACTTC. Translation: CSAEPLRDNTYEQYF.

The V call is TRBV2, the J call TRBJ2-7, with D uncertain. CDR1 and CDR2 (germline): SNHLY, FYNNEI. The CDR3 totals 13 residues. The ends were cut back, 1 base at V and 1 base at J, with 5 bases in the middle. CDR3 residues: CASSEGVSYEQYF. Written as DNA, the CDR3 is TGTGCCAGCAGTGAAGGGGTTTCCTACGAGCAGTACTTC. The complete variable domain, with remaining parts taken from reference TRBV2 and TRBJ2-7, reads EPEVTQTPSHQVTQMGQEVILRCVPISNHLYFYWYRQILGQKVEFLVSFYNNEISEKSEIFDDQFSVERPDGSNFTLKIRSTKLEDSAMYFCASSEGVSYEQYFGPGTRLTVT.

The rearrangement uses TRBV24-1 and TRBJ2-1; 10 bases are a match to TRBD2. V trimming: 1 base; J trimming: 9 bases; junction bases outside the gene matches: 8. Germline assignment: CDR1 KGHDR and CDR2 SFDVKD. This CDR3 is built from 16 residues. The CDR3 DNA reads TGTGCCACCAGTGATTTTAGAGCGGGAGGGCTGGCTGAGCAGTTCTTC. Encoded protein: CATSDFRAGGLAEQFF.

At least ten counts were recorded for this clonotype. V gene TRBV5-1 combines with J gene TRBJ2-3; no firm D call. This CDR3 comprises 11 residues. In germline, CDR1 is SGHRS, CDR2 YFSETQ. The V end lost 4 bases, the J end lost 6 bases, and 6 bases lay between the germline ends. This CDR3 reads CASSPEDTQYF. The CDR3 coding sequence is TGCGCCAGCAGCCCTGAGGATACGCAGTATTTT.

This clonotype occurred a few times. J is TRBJ2-1 and V is TRBV25-1, with 7 bases lining up with TRBD2. Germline CDR1 and CDR2: MGHDK and SYGVNS. The trim removed 1 base at V and 9 bases at J, leaving 12 bases unmatched. CDR3 size: 16 residues. The CDR3, as DNA: TGTGCCAGCAGTGAATTGGGAGGGTCCTCGAGGGGTGAGCAGTTCTTC. This sequence encodes CASSELGGSSRGEQFF.